This T cell receptor beta chain was observed in a study of T cell repertoires in cytomegalovirus infection. Study-wide context: Public TCR beta signatures were indicative of both CMV infection and a matching HLA type.

MiXCR was run by TCRdb on the reads, yielding one entry per CDR3 protein. The sample has fewer than 300,000 distinct CDR3 sequences; under 30% are singletons. The CDR3 has 15 amino acids. Trimming took 1 base from V and 3 from J, leaving 12 bases between them. From germline, CDR1 is SGHTA and CDR2 FQGNSA. V gene TRBV7-2 combines with J gene TRBJ1-1, with D perhaps TRBD1 (6 bases). Sequencing was carried out using PBMCs. The TCR sequence derives from a human donor in good health (CMV status not recorded). Some clones in this sample may be carry-over from other donors' samples. CDR3 in amino acids: CASSLEGGPYTEAFF. DNA of the CDR3: TGTGCCAGCAGCTTAGAAGGGGGGCCTTACACTGAAGCTTTCTTT.